These T cell receptor beta chains were read from a single sample in a study of chemoradiotherapy in HPV16-positive cancers. The data were produced by immunoSEQ multiplex PCR, yet TCRdb's version contains in-frame clones alone and is incomplete. Here the sample spans about 31,000 clones, more than 80% being singletons. Source: blood, taken from a patient who underwent chemoradiotherapy. The receptors here all came from a human donor with HPV-associated anogenital cancer. Each CDR3 is given with its conserved first and last residue. The D gene is left open where the match is weak. The listing skips clone size in some rows; elsewhere it reads once, few, many or a size class.

j_call v_call d_call clone_size cdr3_nt cdr3_aa
TRBJ2-3 TRBV6-1 . . TGTGCCAGCAGTGCCAGCCCGGTCCGCACAGATACGCAGTATTTT CASSASPVRTDTQYF
TRBJ2-3 TRBV7-2 . . TGTGCCAGCAGCCCCAACTGGGCGCTCACAGATACGCAGTATTTT CASSPNWALTDTQYF
TRBJ1-1 TRBV5-1 . few TGCGCCAGCAGCGTGGACGGAATGAACACTGAAGCTTTCTTT CASSVDGMNTEAFF
TRBJ1-1 TRBV29-1 TRBD1 . TGCAGCGTTGGGCAGGGGGCCCTCACTGAAGCTTTCTTT CSVGQGALTEAFF
TRBJ1-6 TRBV7-8 . . TGTGCCAGCAGCTCTTGGACAGAGGGCTCCTATAATTCACCCCTCCACTTT CASSSWTEGSYNSPLHF
TRBJ2-3 TRBV5-1 TRBD2 . TGCGCCAGCAGCTTAACCGGGACTAGCGGGGGCTTAACGCAGTATTTT CASSLTGTSGGLTQYF
TRBJ1-2 TRBV9 TRBD1 few TGTGCCAGCAGCTCGGACAGGGGGCCGTCGCACGGCTACACCTTC CASSSDRGPSHGYTF
TRBJ1-2 TRBV4-1 . . TGCGCCAGCAGCCAAGAACCCACACTTAGGGGCTACACCTTC CASSQEPTLRGYTF
TRBJ1-2 TRBV6-5 . . TGTGCCAGCAGTTACGGGCAGGGCCTATTCTATGGCTACACCTTC CASSYGQGLFYGYTF
TRBJ1-3 TRBV19 TRBD1 . TGTGCCAGTAGTATGAGGGACAGGGGCCCCGGAAACACCATATATTTT CASSMRDRGPGNTIYF